A selection of T cell receptor beta chains follows, all from one sample in a study of cytomegalovirus exposure and HLA in healthy donors. The method was immunoSEQ multiplex PCR; TCRdb's version includes in-frame clones alone and lacks a portion of them. The sample gives fewer than 150,000 clones, around nine tenths of which show up once; approximately 7.5% is in the top ten. The specimen sequenced was PBMCs. All receptors derive from a woman younger than 30 in good health and CMV-seropositive. The CDR3 runs from the conserved cysteine through the conserved F or W. The D gene is left open where the match is weak. For some rows the clone size is stated as once, few or many, or as a class when expanded; others skip it.

clone_size,d_call,v_call,j_call,cdr3_aa,cdr3_nt
.,TRBD2,TRBV5-4,TRBJ2-5,CASTSVAGGGTQYF,TGTGCCAGCACCTCCGTTGCGGGCGGGGGGACCCAGTACTTC
.,.,TRBV5-1,TRBJ1-2,CASSLAPGSTSYGYTF,TGCGCCAGCAGCTTGGCCCCGGGGTCGACAAGCTATGGCTACACCTTC
.,.,TRBV10-3,TRBJ1-1,CANAVGVGTEAFF,TGTGCCAACGCCGTCGGGGTCGGGACTGAAGCTTTCTTT
.,TRBD1,TRBV6-6,TRBJ1-2,CASSSGTAYIGYTF,TGTGCCAGCAGTTCCGGGACAGCTTATATTGGCTACACCTTC
.,.,TRBV30,TRBJ1-3,CAWSVPGYREGNTIYF,TGTGCCTGGAGCGTACCGGGTTACAGGGAGGGAAACACCATATATTTT
.,.,TRBV19,TRBJ2-7,CASRGAEAGSPEQYF,TGTGCCAGTAGGGGGGCGGAGGCCGGTAGTCCCGAGCAGTACTTC
few,TRBD1,TRBV28,TRBJ1-2,CASRTGGPKGYTF,TGTGCCAGCAGGACAGGGGGCCCAAAGGGCTACACCTTC
once,TRBD2,TRBV5-1,TRBJ2-2,CASTLAGPNTGELFF,TGCGCCAGCACACTAGCGGGGCCTAACACCGGGGAGCTGTTTTTT
.,.,TRBV29-1,TRBJ1-5,CSVAENSNQPQHF,TGCAGCGTCGCCGAGAATAGCAATCAGCCCCAGCATTTT
.,TRBD2,TRBV15,TRBJ2-2,CATSRDPQREDYTGELFF,TGTGCCACCAGCAGAGATCCCCAGCGGGAGGACTACACCGGGGAGCTGTTTTTT
.,TRBD1,TRBV6-6,TRBJ1-4,CASSYPIQGAHEKLFF,TGTGCCAGCAGTTACCCTATCCAGGGGGCCCATGAAAAACTGTTTTTT
.,.,TRBV11-2,TRBJ2-3,CASSLARGSTDTQYF,TGTGCCAGCAGCTTAGCCCGGGGTAGCACAGATACGCAGTATTTT
.,.,TRBV10-2,TRBJ1-6,CASSRGLHGGSPLHF,TGCGCCAGCAGCCGGGGACTCCACGGTGGTTCACCCCTCCACTTT
.,.,TRBV13,TRBJ2-1,CASSDTWTTGPSYNEQFF,TGTGCCAGCAGCGATACCTGGACGACAGGTCCCTCCTACAATGAGCAGTTCTTC
.,.,TRBV18,TRBJ1-6,CASSPTTRDSPLHF,TGTGCCAGCTCACCAACCACCAGGGATTCACCCCTCCACTTT
.,TRBD2,TRBV5-6,TRBJ2-4,CASRPAGARGYIQYF,TGTGCCAGCAGACCAGCGGGGGCCAGGGGATACATTCAGTACTTC
.,TRBD1,TRBV6-4,TRBJ1-2,CASTPTGDGYGYTF,TGTGCCAGCACCCCGACAGGGGACGGGTATGGCTACACCTTC
.,.,TRBV4-1,TRBJ1-6,CASSSINSPLHF,TGCGCCAGCAGCTCTATTAATTCACCCCTCCACTTT
.,TRBD1,TRBV14,TRBJ1-2,CASSQLGQLYGYTF,TGTGCCAGCAGCCAATTGGGACAGCTCTATGGCTACACCTTC
.,TRBD1,TRBV5-8,TRBJ1-1,CASSLGQGMGTYTEAFF,TGTGCCAGCAGTCTGGGACAGGGAATGGGTACGTACACTGAAGCTTTCTTT
.,TRBD1,TRBV5-8,TRBJ1-6,CASSPGTGYNSPLHF,TGTGCCAGCAGTCCCGGGACAGGATATAATTCACCCCTCCACTTT
.,.,TRBV30,TRBJ1-5,CAWSRGENQPQHF,TGTGCCTGGAGTCGCGGCGAGAATCAGCCCCAGCATTTT
.,.,TRBV28,TRBJ2-5,CASSSQGWGQETQYF,TGTGCCAGCAGTTCACAGGGTTGGGGGCAAGAGACCCAGTACTTC
many,TRBD1,TRBV2,TRBJ1-2,CAYKDRGIYGYTF,TGTGCCTACAAGGACAGGGGGATATATGGCTACACCTTC
.,TRBD2,TRBV29-1,TRBJ2-2,CSVTPLAGGTGELFF,TGCAGCGTGACCCCCCTAGCGGGAGGAACCGGGGAGCTGTTTTTT
.,TRBD1,TRBV27,TRBJ2-7,CASSLSGTGEQYF,TGTGCCAGCAGTTTATCTGGGACAGGGGAGCAGTACTTC
.,.,TRBV5-1,TRBJ1-1,CASSLNFLNTEAFF,TGCGCCAGCAGCTTGAATTTCTTGAACACTGAAGCTTTCTTT
.,TRBD1,TRBV7-6,TRBJ2-6,CASSRTGPGANVLTF,TGTGCCAGCAGCCGGACAGGGCCTGGGGCCAACGTCCTGACTTTC
.,.,TRBV6-1,TRBJ1-4,CASKAPETWDEKLFF,TGTGCCAGCAAGGCCCCCGAGACTTGGGATGAAAAACTGTTTTTT
.,TRBD1,TRBV4-3,TRBJ1-4,CASSHGQGPNEKLFF,TGCGCCAGCAGCCACGGACAGGGCCCTAATGAAAAACTGTTTTTT